This entry concerns a single T cell receptor (beta chain). The entry originates in a study of blood T cell repertoires in COVID-19. On the study more broadly: Researchers got acute and convalescent COVID-19 samples from the United States, Italy and Spain.

Per the original methods: Amplifying reference gene primers gave estimates of nucleated cell counts. The method was immunoSEQ multiplex PCR; TCRdb's version includes in-frame clones alone and lacks a portion of them. Clone size and the V and J calls come from that table; the DNA yielded D and trimming. The table has around 250,000 clones, more than 80% seen once. Germline CDR1 is KGHSH and CDR2 is LQKENI. Trimming left V 0 bases short and J 5 bases short, with 13 bases between. The CDR3 spans 15 residues. This clonotype was obtained from a man between 25 and 39 years old who had recovered from COVID-19. The sample comprised peripheral blood. This chain connects TRBV18 to TRBJ1-1; D perhaps matches TRBD1 (6 bases). DNA for the CDR3: TGTGCCAGCTCACCACCGTCAAAAAGGGGGACTGAAGCTTTCTTT. Amino acids: CASSPPSKRGTEAFF. The full variable domain, completed using reference TRBV18 and TRBJ1-1, is NAGVMQNPRHLVRRRGQEARLRCSPMKGHSHVYWYRQLPEEGLKFMVYLQKENIIDESGMPKERFSAEFPKEGPSILRIQQVVRGDSAAYFCASSPPSKRGTEAFFGQGTRLTVV.